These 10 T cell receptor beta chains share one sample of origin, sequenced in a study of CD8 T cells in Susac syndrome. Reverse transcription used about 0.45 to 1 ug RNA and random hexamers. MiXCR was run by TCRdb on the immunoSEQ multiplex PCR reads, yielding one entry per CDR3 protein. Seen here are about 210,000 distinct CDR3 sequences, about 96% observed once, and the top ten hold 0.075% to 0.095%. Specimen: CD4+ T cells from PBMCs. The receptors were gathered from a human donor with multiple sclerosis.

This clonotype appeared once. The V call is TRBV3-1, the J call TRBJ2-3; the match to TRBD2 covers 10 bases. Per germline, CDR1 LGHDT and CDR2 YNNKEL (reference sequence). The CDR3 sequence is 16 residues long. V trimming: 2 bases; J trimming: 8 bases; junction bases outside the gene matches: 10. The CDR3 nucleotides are TGTGCCAGCAGCCAACAGACTAGCGGGTACTCTGTTACGCAGTATTTT. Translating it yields CASSQQTSGYSVTQYF.

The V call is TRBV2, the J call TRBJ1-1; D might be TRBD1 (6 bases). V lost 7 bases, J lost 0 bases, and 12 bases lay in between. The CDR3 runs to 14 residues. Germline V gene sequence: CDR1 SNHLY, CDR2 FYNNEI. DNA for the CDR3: TGTGCCAGCACCGGACAGCTCTTGAACACTGAAGCTTTCTTT. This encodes CASTGQLLNTEAFF.

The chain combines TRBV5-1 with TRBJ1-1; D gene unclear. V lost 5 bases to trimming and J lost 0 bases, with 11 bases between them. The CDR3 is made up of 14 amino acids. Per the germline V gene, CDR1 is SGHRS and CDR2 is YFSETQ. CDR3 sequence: CASRSGSMNTEAFF. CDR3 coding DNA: TGCGCCAGCAGATCCGGTTCCATGAACACTGAAGCTTTCTTT.

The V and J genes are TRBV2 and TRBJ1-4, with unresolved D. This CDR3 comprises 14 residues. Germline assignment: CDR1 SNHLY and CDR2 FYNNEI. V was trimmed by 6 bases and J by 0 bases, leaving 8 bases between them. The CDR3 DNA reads TGTGCCAGCAGGATAGTTGCAACTAATGAAAAACTGTTTTTT. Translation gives CASRIVATNEKLFF.

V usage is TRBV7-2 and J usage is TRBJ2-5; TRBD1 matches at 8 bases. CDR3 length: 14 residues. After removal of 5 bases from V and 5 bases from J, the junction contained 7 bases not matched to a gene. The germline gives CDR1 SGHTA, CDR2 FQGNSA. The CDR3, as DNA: TGTGCCAGCAGCCTGGACAGGGCCGCGGAGACCCAGTACTTC. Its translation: CASSLDRAAETQYF.

This chain's CDR3 is CASSLGDRIKETQYF. The CDR3 DNA sequence: TGTGCCAGCAGCTTAGGTGACAGGATAAAGGAGACCCAGTACTTC. J is TRBJ2-5 and V is TRBV7-8; TRBD1 is a possible D gene (6 bases). V lost 1 base to trimming and J lost 5 bases, with 14 bases between them. The germline CDR1 and CDR2 sequences are SGHVS and FQNEAQ. This CDR3 spans 15 amino acids.

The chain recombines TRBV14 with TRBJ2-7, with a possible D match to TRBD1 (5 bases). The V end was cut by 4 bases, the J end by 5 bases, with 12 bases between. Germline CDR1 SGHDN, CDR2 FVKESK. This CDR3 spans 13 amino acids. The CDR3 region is CASSPQGPNEQYF. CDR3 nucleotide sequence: TGTGCCAGCAGCCCGCAGGGTCCCAACGAGCAGTACTTC. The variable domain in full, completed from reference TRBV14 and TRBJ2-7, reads EAGVTQFPSHSVIEKGQTVTLRCDPISGHDNLYWYRRVMGKEIKFLLHFVKESKQDESGMPNNRFLAERTGGTYSTLKVQPAELEDSGVYFCASSPQGPNEQYFGPGTRLTVT.

The CDR3 nucleotides are TGTGCCAGCTCACCCCCCGGGTCCTACGAGCAGTACTTC. As protein: CASSPPGSYEQYF. V gene TRBV18 combines with J gene TRBJ2-7, with D unresolved. Germline V gene sequence: CDR1 KGHSH, CDR2 LQKENI. Trimming stripped 3 bases from V and 1 base from J, with 7 bases between. The CDR3 runs 13 residues.

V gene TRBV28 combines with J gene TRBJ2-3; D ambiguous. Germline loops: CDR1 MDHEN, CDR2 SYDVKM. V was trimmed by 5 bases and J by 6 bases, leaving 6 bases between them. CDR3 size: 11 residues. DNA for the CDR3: TGTGCCAGCAGTGGGGTGGATACGCAGTATTTT. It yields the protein CASSGVDTQYF.

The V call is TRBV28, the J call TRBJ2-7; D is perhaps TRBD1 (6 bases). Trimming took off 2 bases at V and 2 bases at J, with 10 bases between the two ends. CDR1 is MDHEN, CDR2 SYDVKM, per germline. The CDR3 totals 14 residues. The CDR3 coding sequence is TGTGCCAGCAGTTTACAGCAGGGGACCTACGAGCAGTACTTC. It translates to CASSLQQGTYEQYF. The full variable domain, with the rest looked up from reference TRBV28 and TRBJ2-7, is DVKVTQSSRYLVKRTGEKVFLECVQDMDHENMFWYRQDPGLGLRLIYFSYDVKMKEKGDIPEGYSVSREKKERFSLILESASTNQTSMYLCASSLQQGTYEQYFGPGTRLTVT.